A single sample gave rise to the 16 T cell receptor beta chains below, sequenced in a study of cytomegalovirus exposure and HLA in healthy donors. The study ran its PCR with 60 Vbeta and 13 Jbeta primers. Profiled with immunoSEQ multiplex PCR; TCRdb holds only in-frame clones, not every one. The sample contains around 130,000 clones, approximately 8% of which appear only once. Input material: PBMCs. These receptors all stem from a woman in her forties in good health and CMV-seropositive.

The V gene is TRBV9, the J gene TRBJ1-2; TRBD1 might be the D (5 bases). V gave up 4 bases and J gave up 4 bases, with 14 bases separating them. The CDR3 spans 14 residues. Germline V gene sequence: CDR1 SGDLS, CDR2 YYNGEE. CDR3 DNA sequence: TGTGCCAGCAGCTCCAGGGAAAGGAGCTATGGCTACACCTTC. Translating it yields CASSSRERSYGYTF.

The sample holds a few counts of this clone. This chain connects TRBV21-1 to TRBJ1-2; TRBD1, as called in the table, went unchecked against the DNA. TRBV21-1 corresponds to a pseudogene. The CDR3 has 14 residues. The CDR3 here is CASSNQTGGFGYTF. DNA of the CDR3: TGTGCCAGCAGCAATCAAACAGGGGGATTTGGCTACACCTTC.

This sequence joins TRBV5-1 and TRBJ2-5, with D possibly matching TRBD1 (5 bases). The CDR3 sequence is 12 residues long. Germline CDR1 SGHRS, CDR2 YFSETQ. Trimming removed 5 bases at V and 2 bases at J, with 7 bases between. CDR3 loop: CASSDRQETQYF. In DNA form, the CDR3 reads TGCGCCAGCAGTGACAGACAAGAGACCCAGTACTTC.

The V gene is TRBV2, the J gene TRBJ2-7; 7 bases are a match to TRBD2. Germline values: CDR1 SNHLY, CDR2 FYNNEI. This CDR3 region has 14 residues. V was pared by 1 base and J by 4 bases, with 4 bases of the junction left unmatched. The CDR3 coding sequence is TGTGCCAGCAGTGAAGGGAGGGGAGGGTACGAGCAGTACTTC. This encodes CASSEGRGGYEQYF.

This clone was seen a few times. V usage is TRBV19 and J usage is TRBJ2-7, with TRBD2 matching over 7 bases. The CDR3 totals 14 residues. Germline CDR1 LNHDA, CDR2 SQIVND (reference sequence). V lost 8 bases, J lost 1 base, and 8 bases stayed unmatched. The CDR3 is CASGFIGGSYEQYF. The CDR3 DNA reads TGTGCCAGTGGCTTCATCGGGGGGTCCTACGAGCAGTACTTC.

This sequence joins TRBV29-1 and TRBJ1-2; D is unresolved. This CDR3 is built from 11 residues. Germline V gene data show CDR1 as SQVTM and CDR2 as ANQGSEA. V was trimmed by 1 base and J by 9 bases, leaving 9 bases between them. This CDR3 is CSVEGEGRYTF. In nucleotides, the CDR3 is TGCAGCGTTGAAGGGGAGGGCCGCTACACCTTC. Filled out from reference TRBV29-1 and TRBJ1-2, the complete variable domain reads SAVISQKPSRDICQRGTSLTIQCQVDSQVTMMFWYRQQPGQSLTLIATANQGSEATYESGFVIDKFPISRPNLTFSTLTVSNMSPEDSSIYLCSVEGEGRYTFGSGTRLTVV.

The CDR3 DNA reads TGTGCCAGCAGCTTCCGGCGTCAGGGTAGCACCGGGGAGCTGTTTTTT. Translation gives CASSFRRQGSTGELFF. The V gene is TRBV7-6, the J gene TRBJ2-2, with D possibly matching TRBD1 (5 bases). V lost 3 bases, J lost 4 bases, and 15 bases lay in between. Germline CDR1 is SGHVS and CDR2 is FNYEAQ. The CDR3 runs to 16 residues.

This clone was recorded a few times. V gene TRBV5-1 combines with J gene TRBJ2-5, with TRBD2 matching over 11 bases. The CDR3 contains 16 residues. Germline CDR1 is SGHRS and CDR2 is YFSETQ. After removal of 2 bases from V and 2 bases from J, the junction contained 5 bases not matched to a gene. The CDR3 region has the DNA TGCGCCAGCAGCTTCCGGACTAGCGGGTCTCAAGAGACCCAGTACTTC. Translation: CASSFRTSGSQETQYF.

The chain couples TRBV29-1 to TRBJ2-2; TRBD2 might be the D (6 bases). The length of the CDR3 is 13 residues. Germline V gene data show CDR1 as SQVTM and CDR2 as ANQGSEA. Trimming took off 3 bases at V and 4 bases at J, with 9 bases between the two ends. The CDR3 loop reads CSVDQGGTGELFF. The CDR3 nucleotides are TGCAGCGTTGACCAGGGAGGCACCGGGGAGCTGTTTTTT.

This clone was seen a few times. V usage is TRBV4-1 and J usage is TRBJ2-7; unclear D gene. Germline V gene lookup returns CDR1 MGHRA and CDR2 YSYEKL. This CDR3 is built from 13 residues. The V end lost 1 base, the J end lost 2 bases, and 6 bases lay between the germline ends. The CDR3 spells CASSQGSPYEQYF. The CDR3, as DNA: TGCGCCAGCAGCCAAGGTAGTCCCTACGAGCAGTACTTC.

The rearrangement joins TRBV9 to TRBJ1-1, with unresolved D. Per germline, CDR1 SGDLS and CDR2 YYNGEE. Between the trimmed V and J ends, which lost 0 bases and 0 bases, there was a span of 9 bases. The CDR3 sequence is 15 residues long. The CDR3 is CASSVGPGVNTEAFF. In DNA form, the CDR3 reads TGTGCCAGCAGCGTAGGCCCAGGTGTGAACACTGAAGCTTTCTTT. Looking up the rest from reference TRBV9 and TRBJ1-1 gives the full variable domain: DSGVTQTPKHLITATGQRVTLRCSPRSGDLSVYWYQQSLDQGLQFLIQYYNGEERAKGNILERFSAQQFPDLHSELNLSSLELGDSALYFCASSVGPGVNTEAFFGQGTRLTVV.

This clone occurred a few times. V usage is TRBV5-1 and J usage is TRBJ2-1; 9 nucleotides line up with TRBD1. Germline V CDR1 and CDR2: SGHRS, YFSETQ. V dropped 0 bases and J dropped 0; count of bases not matched to a gene: 4. The CDR3 covers 17 residues. The CDR3 spells CASSLADRGASYNEQFF. The CDR3 nucleotides read TGCGCCAGCAGCTTGGCAGACAGGGGGGCCTCCTACAATGAGCAGTTCTTC.

The rearrangement joins TRBV6-5 to TRBJ2-3; 7 bases map to TRBD2. This CDR3 region has 16 residues. V lost 4 bases, J lost 2 bases, and 9 bases stayed unmatched. From germline, CDR1 is MNHEY and CDR2 SVGAGI. CDR3 sequence: CASSSGSGAPTDTQYF. The CDR3 DNA reads TGTGCCAGCAGTTCGGGGAGCGGGGCCCCCACAGATACGCAGTATTTT.

This clone was seen only a few times. The chain employs TRBV18 and TRBJ1-3; 7 bases line up with TRBD1. The germline CDR1 and CDR2 sequences are KGHSH and LQKENI. Unmatched junction bases numbered 9, after V lost 6 bases and J lost 1 base. The CDR3 is 16 residues long. The DNA for the CDR3 is TGTGCCAGCTCGCCGGGACAGATTCTTTCTGGAAACACCATATATTTT. Translated, it gives CASSPGQILSGNTIYF.

There are a few counts of this clone. The gene calls are TRBV9 and TRBJ1-2, with D hard to call. V was trimmed by 0 bases and J by 0 bases, leaving 9 bases between them. The germline CDR1 and CDR2 sequences are SGDLS and YYNGEE. This CDR3 contains 15 residues. This chain's CDR3 is CASSVGPNSNYGYTF. As DNA, the CDR3 is TGTGCCAGCAGCGTAGGGCCGAATTCTAACTATGGCTACACCTTC.

CDR3 sequence reads: CASSRDRSSEKLFF. The CDR3, as DNA: TGTGCCAGTAGTAGGGACAGGTCATCAGAAAAACTGTTTTTT. The V and J genes are TRBV19 and TRBJ1-4, with 8 positions matching TRBD1. Germline V gives CDR1 LNHDA, CDR2 SQIVND (reference sequence). Losses at the gene ends were 4 bases for V and 8 bases for J; bases not matched to a gene: 6. This CDR3 is 14 amino acids long.